Listed here is a single T cell receptor beta chain. TCRdb reanalyzed the PCR reads with MiXCR. Among about 22,000 clones listed, around 16% were seen once. The entry originates in a study of metastatic and nonmetastatic thyroid tumors. V lost 6 bases to trimming and J lost 1 base, with 15 bases between them. This CDR3 region has 14 residues. CDR1 and CDR2 from the germline V gene are DFQATT and SNEGSKA (reference sequence). All patients were untreated before thyroid surgery. This TCR came from a male donor with papillary thyroid cancer or a benign thyroid nodule (not recorded which). Some clones in this sample may be carry-over from other donors' samples. The sample was blood. J is TRBJ1-1 and V is TRBV20-1; D is perhaps TRBD1 (6 bases). For the CDR3, the DNA is TGCAGTGCGCAGTTTGGACAGTCGAACACTGAAGCTTTCTTT. Residues: CSAQFGQSNTEAFF.